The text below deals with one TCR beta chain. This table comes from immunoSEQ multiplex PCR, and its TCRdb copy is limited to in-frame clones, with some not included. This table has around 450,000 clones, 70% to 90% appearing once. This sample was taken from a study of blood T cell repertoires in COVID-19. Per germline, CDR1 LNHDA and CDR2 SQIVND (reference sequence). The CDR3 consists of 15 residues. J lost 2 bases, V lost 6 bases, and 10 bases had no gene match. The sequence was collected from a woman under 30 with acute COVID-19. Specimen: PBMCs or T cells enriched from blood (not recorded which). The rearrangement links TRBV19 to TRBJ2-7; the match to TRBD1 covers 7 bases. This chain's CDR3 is CASSLLIGGPYEQYF. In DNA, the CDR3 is TGTGCCAGTAGCCTCCTAATAGGGGGCCCCTACGAGCAGTACTTC.